This is a list of T cell receptor beta chains from one sample in a study of beta chain features in type 1 diabetes. The protocol was immunoSEQ multiplex PCR, while the TCRdb copy is restricted to in-frame clones and leaves out a portion. The sample has some 410,000 clones; 11% to 15% are singletons. Sequencing input: naive CD4+ T cells from blood. The source of these receptors is a man aged 25 to 45 in good health. The CDR3 runs from the conserved cysteine through the conserved F or W. A D gene is named only where the DNA matches it firmly. Only part of the rows carry a size: once, few, many, or a class if the clone is expanded.

D,V,J,size,CDR3,DNA
TRBD1,TRBV6-5,TRBJ1-5,few,CASSYGTGGNQPQHF,TGTGCCAGCAGTTACGGGACAGGGGGCAATCAGCCCCAGCATTTT
.,TRBV29-1,TRBJ1-2,few,CSVEGSAGPNGYTF,TGCAGCGTTGAAGGTTCTGCAGGGCCAAACGGCTACACCTTC
.,TRBV6-1,TRBJ1-1,few,CASTGMAASTEAFF,TGTGCCAGCACCGGGATGGCAGCGAGCACTGAAGCTTTCTTT
.,TRBV29-1,TRBJ2-5,.,CSGSGQETQYF,TGCAGCGGTAGCGGTCAAGAGACCCAGTACTTC
.,TRBV4-3,TRBJ2-3,.,CASSSTGGTQYF,TGCGCCAGCAGCTCGACCGGGGGTACGCAGTATTTT
.,TRBV4-3,TRBJ2-2,.,CASSHMNTGELFF,TGCGCCAGCAGCCATATGAACACCGGGGAGCTGTTTTTT
.,TRBV18,TRBJ2-1,few,CASSPASPEYNEQFF,TGTGCCAGCTCACCGGCTAGCCCCGAGTACAATGAGCAGTTCTTC
.,TRBV9,TRBJ2-4,few,CASSGRSWGEQYF,TGTGCCAGCAGCGGTAGAAGTTGGGGAGAACAGTACTTC
.,TRBV29-1,TRBJ2-5,few,CSVPGSRAFQETQYF,TGCAGCGTCCCCGGGTCCAGGGCGTTTCAAGAGACCCAGTACTTC
TRBD2,TRBV18,TRBJ2-1,once,CASSTAGREPYNEQFF,TGTGCCAGCTCGACCGCTGGGCGGGAGCCCTACAATGAGCAGTTCTTC
.,TRBV9,TRBJ2-1,.,CASSVLYNEQFF,TGTGCCAGCAGCGTCCTTTACAATGAGCAGTTCTTC
.,TRBV18,TRBJ2-2,.,CASSPLQGNTGELFF,TGTGCCAGCTCACCGCTACAGGGGAACACCGGGGAGCTGTTTTTT
TRBD1,TRBV29-1,TRBJ1-2,few,CSVDRQGAYGYTF,TGCAGCGTTGACAGGCAGGGGGCCTATGGCTACACCTTC
TRBD1,TRBV18,TRBJ1-2,.,CASSGTDYGYTF,TGTGCCAGCTCTGGGACAGACTATGGCTACACCTTC
.,TRBV5-1,TRBJ1-6,few,CASSSTTRGASPLHF,TGCGCCAGCAGCTCAACGACAAGAGGGGCTTCACCCCTCCACTTT
.,TRBV7-9,TRBJ1-5,few,CASSLARQPQHF,TGTGCCAGCAGCTTAGCGAGGCAGCCCCAGCATTTT
.,TRBV9,TRBJ2-5,few,CASSVAPSRDSQETQYF,TGTGCCAGCAGCGTAGCGCCCTCTCGGGACTCCCAAGAGACCCAGTACTTC
.,TRBV6-5,TRBJ2-5,few,CASSYSTGWEKTQYF,TGTGCCAGCAGTTACTCTACAGGGTGGGAAAAGACCCAGTACTTC
.,TRBV4-3,TRBJ2-1,few,CASSQAISGSSYNEQFF,TGCGCCAGCAGCCAAGCTATATCGGGGAGCTCCTACAATGAGCAGTTCTTC
.,TRBV5-1,TRBJ1-3,few,CASSLGHLSGNTIYF,TGCGCCAGCAGCTTGGGGCACCTCTCTGGAAACACCATATATTTT
TRBD1,TRBV4-3,TRBJ2-1,few,CASSQDPRQGYNEQFF,TGCGCCAGCAGCCAAGATCCGAGACAGGGGTACAATGAGCAGTTCTTC
TRBD2,TRBV7-8,TRBJ2-1,.,CASSLVLGTSRSYNEQFF,TGTGCCAGCAGCTTAGTGCTAGGGACTAGCCGTTCCTACAATGAGCAGTTCTTC
.,TRBV19,TRBJ2-3,.,CASSRKTGTTPTDTQYF,TGTGCCAGTAGTCGCAAAACCGGGACCACACCCACAGATACGCAGTATTTT
.,TRBV29-1,TRBJ2-7,.,CSVAGGIAYEQYF,TGCAGCGTTGCCGGGGGAATTGCCTACGAGCAGTACTTC
.,TRBV28,TRBJ2-7,.,CASSLKASGQYF,TGTGCCAGCAGTTTAAAAGCTTCTGGGCAGTACTTC